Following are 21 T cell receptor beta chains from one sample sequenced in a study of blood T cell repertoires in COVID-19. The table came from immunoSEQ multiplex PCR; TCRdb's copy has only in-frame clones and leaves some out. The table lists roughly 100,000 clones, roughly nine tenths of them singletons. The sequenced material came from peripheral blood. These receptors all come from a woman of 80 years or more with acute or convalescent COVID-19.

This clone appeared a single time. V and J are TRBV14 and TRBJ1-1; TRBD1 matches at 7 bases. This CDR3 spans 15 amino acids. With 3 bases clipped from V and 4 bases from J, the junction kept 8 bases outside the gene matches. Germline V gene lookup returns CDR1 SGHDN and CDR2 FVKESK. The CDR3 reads CASSHRQGSGTEAFF. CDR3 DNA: TGTGCCAGCAGCCATAGACAGGGTTCAGGCACTGAAGCTTTCTTT.

The CDR3 loop is CASSPSEDLLYTF. The CDR3 DNA is TGTGCCAGCAGCCCGTCCGAGGATCTACTCTACACCTTC. The J gene is TRBJ1-2, the V gene TRBV5-6; D remains ambiguous. CDR3 length: 13 amino acids. Trimming took off 4 bases at V and 10 bases at J, with 17 bases between the two ends. Germline-derived CDR1 and CDR2 are SGHDT and YYEEEE.

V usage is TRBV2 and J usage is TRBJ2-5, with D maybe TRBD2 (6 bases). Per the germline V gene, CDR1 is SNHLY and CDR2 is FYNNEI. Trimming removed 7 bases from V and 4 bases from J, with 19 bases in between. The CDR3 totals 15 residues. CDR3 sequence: CASKVVQPGVETQYF. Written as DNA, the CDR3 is TGTGCCAGCAAAGTGGTCCAGCCGGGAGTAGAGACCCAGTACTTC.

This CDR3 reads CASSHPTENYGYTF. The DNA of the CDR3 is TGCGCCAGCAGCCACCCGACAGAGAACTATGGCTACACCTTC. The chain recombines TRBV4-1 with TRBJ1-2, with D possibly matching TRBD1 (5 bases). This CDR3 spans 14 amino acids. CDR1 and CDR2 from the germline V gene are MGHRA and YSYEKL. Trimming stripped 3 bases from V and 2 bases from J, with 10 bases between.

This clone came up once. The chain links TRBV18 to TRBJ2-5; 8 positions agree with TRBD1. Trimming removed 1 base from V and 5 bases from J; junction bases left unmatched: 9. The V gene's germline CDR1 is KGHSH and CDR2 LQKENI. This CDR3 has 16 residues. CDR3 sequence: CASSPLLRGLEETQYF. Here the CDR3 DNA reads TGTGCCAGCTCACCACTCCTCAGGGGGCTTGAGGAGACCCAGTACTTC.

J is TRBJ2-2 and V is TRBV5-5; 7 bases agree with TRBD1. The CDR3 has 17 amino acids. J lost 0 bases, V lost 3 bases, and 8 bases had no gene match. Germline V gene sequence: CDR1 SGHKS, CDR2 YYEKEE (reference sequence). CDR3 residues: CASSWQGEPTNTGELFF. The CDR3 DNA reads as TGTGCCAGCAGCTGGCAGGGGGAACCCACGAACACCGGGGAGCTGTTTTTT.

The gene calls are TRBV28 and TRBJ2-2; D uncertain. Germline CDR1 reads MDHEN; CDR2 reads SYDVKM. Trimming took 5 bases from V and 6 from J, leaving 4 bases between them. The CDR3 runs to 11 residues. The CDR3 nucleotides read TGTGCCAGCAGTCGGTCCGGGGAGCTGTTTTTT. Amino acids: CASSRSGELFF.

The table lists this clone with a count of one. This CDR3 reads CAWSVTGLGTDTQYF. CDR3 nucleotides: TGTGCCTGGAGTGTAACGGGGTTAGGCACAGATACGCAGTATTTT. The chain combines TRBV30 with TRBJ2-3, with D maybe TRBD2 (5 bases). The CDR3 is 15 residues long. V was cut by 0 bases and J by 1 base, with 11 bases left in between. The V gene's germline CDR1 is GTSNPN and CDR2 SVGIG (reference sequence).

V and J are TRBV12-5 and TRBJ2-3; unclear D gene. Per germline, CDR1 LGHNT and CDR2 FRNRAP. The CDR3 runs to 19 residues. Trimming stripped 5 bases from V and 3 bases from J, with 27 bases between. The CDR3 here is CASGHFSPKPIIYTDTQYF. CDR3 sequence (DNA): TGTGCTAGTGGTCATTTTTCCCCCAAGCCAATTATATATACAGATACGCAGTATTTT. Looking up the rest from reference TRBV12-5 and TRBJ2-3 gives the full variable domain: DARVTQTPRHKVTEMGQEVTMRCQPILGHNTVFWYRQTMMQGLELLAYFRNRAPLDDSGMPKDRFSAEMPDATLATLKIQPSEPRDSAVYFCASGHFSPKPIIYTDTQYFGPGTRLTVL.

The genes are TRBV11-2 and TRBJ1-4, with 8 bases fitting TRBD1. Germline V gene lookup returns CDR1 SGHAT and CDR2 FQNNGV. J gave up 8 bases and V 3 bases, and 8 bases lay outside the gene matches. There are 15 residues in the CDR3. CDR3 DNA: TGTGCCAGCAGCTTTGATCAGGGGGCTTGGGAAAAACTGTTTTTT. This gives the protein CASSFDQGAWEKLFF.

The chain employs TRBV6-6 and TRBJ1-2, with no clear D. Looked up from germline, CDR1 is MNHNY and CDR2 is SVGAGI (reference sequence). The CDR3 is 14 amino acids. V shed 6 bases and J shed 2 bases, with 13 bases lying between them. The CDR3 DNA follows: TGTGCCAGCAGCAGAGACACCCTAAACTATGGCTACACCTTC. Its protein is CASSRDTLNYGYTF.

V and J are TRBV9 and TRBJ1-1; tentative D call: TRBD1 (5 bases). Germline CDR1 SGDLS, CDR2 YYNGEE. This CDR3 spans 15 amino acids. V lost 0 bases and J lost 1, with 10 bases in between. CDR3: CASSVGGPRNTEAFF. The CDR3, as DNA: TGTGCCAGCAGCGTAGGGGGCCCTAGGAACACTGAAGCTTTCTTT. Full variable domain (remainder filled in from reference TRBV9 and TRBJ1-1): DSGVTQTPKHLITATGQRVTLRCSPRSGDLSVYWYQQSLDQGLQFLIQYYNGEERAKGNILERFSAQQFPDLHSELNLSSLELGDSALYFCASSVGGPRNTEAFFGQGTRLTVV.

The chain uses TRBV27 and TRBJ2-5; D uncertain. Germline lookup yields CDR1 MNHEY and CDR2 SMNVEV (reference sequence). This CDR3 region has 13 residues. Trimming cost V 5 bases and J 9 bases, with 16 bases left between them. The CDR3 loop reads CASSPTSRHPQYF. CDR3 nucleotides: TGTGCCAGCAGTCCTACATCCCGACATCCCCAGTACTTC.

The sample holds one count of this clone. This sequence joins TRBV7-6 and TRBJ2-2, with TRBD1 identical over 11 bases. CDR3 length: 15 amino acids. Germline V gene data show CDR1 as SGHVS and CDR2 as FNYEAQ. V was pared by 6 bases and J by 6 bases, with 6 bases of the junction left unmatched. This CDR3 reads CASSRGQGGPGELFF. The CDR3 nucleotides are TGTGCCAGCAGTCGGGGACAGGGGGGGCCCGGGGAGCTGTTTTTT.

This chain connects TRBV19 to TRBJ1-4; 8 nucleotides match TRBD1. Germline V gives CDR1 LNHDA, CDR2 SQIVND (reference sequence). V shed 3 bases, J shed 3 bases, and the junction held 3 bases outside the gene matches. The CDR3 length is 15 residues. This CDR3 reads CASSIQGAANEKLFF. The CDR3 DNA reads TGTGCCAGTAGTATCCAGGGGGCAGCTAATGAAAAACTGTTTTTT.

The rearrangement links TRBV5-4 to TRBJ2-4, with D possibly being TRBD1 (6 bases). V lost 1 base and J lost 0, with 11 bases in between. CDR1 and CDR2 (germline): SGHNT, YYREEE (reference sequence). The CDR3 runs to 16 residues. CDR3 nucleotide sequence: TGTGCCAGCAGCTTGAGCAGGGGCCTAGCCAAAAACATTCAGTACTTC. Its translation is CASSLSRGLAKNIQYF.

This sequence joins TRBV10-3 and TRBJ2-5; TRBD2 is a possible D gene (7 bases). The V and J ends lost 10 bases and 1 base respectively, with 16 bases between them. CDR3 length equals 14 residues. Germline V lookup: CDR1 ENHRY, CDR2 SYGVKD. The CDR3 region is CATDVGGGQETQYF. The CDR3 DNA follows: TGTGCCACCGATGTAGGGGGGGGCCAAGAGACCCAGTACTTC.

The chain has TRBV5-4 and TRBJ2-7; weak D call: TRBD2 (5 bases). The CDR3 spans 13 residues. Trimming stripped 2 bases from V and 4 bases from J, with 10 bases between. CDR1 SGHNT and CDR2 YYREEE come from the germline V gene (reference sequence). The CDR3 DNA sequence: TGTGCCAGCAGCTTCGCGCTAGCTTACGAGCAGTACTTC. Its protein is CASSFALAYEQYF.

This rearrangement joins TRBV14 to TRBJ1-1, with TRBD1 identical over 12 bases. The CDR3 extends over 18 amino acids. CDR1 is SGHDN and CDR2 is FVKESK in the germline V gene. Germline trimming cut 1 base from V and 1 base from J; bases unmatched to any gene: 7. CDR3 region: CASSQVRGTGGPNTEAFF. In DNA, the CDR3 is TGTGCCAGCAGCCAAGTCCGCGGGACAGGGGGCCCGAACACTGAAGCTTTCTTT.

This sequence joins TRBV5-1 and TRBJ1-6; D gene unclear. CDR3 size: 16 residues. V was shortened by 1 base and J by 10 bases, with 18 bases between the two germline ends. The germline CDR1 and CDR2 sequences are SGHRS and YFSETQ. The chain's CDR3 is CASSLSSARFYSPLHF. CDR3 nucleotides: TGCGCCAGCAGCTTGTCGTCAGCCAGGTTTTACTCACCCCTCCACTTT.

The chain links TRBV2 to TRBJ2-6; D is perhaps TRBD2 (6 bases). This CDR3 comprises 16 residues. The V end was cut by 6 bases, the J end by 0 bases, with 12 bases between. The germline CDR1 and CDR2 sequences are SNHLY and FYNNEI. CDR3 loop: CASRADGSSGANVLTF. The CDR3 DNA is TGTGCCAGCAGGGCCGACGGGAGCTCTGGGGCCAACGTCCTGACTTTC.